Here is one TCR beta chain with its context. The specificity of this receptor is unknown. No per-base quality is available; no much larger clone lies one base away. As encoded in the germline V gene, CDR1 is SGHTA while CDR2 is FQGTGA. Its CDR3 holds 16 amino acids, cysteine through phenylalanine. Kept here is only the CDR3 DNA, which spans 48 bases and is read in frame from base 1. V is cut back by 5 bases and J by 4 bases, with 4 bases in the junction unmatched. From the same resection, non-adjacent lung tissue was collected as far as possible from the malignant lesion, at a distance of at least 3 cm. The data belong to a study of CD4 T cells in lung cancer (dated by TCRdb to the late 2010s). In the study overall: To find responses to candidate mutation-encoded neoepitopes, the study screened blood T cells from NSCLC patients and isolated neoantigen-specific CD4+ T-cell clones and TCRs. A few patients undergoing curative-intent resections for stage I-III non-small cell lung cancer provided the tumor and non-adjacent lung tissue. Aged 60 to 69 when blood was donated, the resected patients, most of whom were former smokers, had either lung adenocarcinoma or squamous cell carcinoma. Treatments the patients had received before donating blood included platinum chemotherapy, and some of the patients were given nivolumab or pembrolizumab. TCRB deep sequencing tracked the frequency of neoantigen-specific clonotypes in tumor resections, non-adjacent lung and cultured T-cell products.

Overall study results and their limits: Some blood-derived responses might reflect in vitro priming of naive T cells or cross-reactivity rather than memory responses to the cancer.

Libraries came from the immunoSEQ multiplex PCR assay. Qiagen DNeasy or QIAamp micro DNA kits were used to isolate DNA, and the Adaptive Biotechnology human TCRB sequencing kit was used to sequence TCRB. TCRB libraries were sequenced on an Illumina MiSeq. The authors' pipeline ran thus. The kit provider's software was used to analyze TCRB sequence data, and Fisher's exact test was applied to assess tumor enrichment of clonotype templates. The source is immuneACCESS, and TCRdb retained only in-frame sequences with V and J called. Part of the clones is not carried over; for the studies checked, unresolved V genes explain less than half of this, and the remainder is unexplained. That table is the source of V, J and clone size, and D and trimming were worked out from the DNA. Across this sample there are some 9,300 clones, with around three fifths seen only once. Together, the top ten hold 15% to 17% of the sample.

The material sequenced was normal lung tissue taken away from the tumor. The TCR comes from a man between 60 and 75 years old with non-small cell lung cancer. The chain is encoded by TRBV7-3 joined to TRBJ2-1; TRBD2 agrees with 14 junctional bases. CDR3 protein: CASSQRLAGGYNEQFF. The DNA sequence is TGTGCCAGCAGCCAACGACTAGCGGGAGGGTACAATGAGCAGTTCTTC.